The next 19 T cell receptor beta chains were all read from a single sample in a study of cytomegalovirus exposure and HLA in healthy donors. Primers for the PCR totalled 60 Vbeta and 13 Jbeta. Some clones are missing from TCRdb's copy, which holds only in-frame ones; the method was immunoSEQ multiplex PCR. The sample shows 120,000 to 150,000 clones, 78% of them seen only once. The sample consisted of PBMCs. Receptors originate from a male donor in good health and CMV-seronegative.

Details on this clone: A junction end diverges from the germline sequence, so it may reflect a read error. CDR3 protein: CASSPRDPGLGTQYF. DNA of the CDR3: TGTGCTAGCAGCCCGCGGGACCCCGGGTTAGGGACCCAGTACTTC. The chain is built from TRBV7-7 and TRBJ2-5, with D possibly being TRBD2 (6 bases). The CDR3 runs to 15 residues. Germline loops: CDR1 SSHAT, CDR2 FNYEAQ (reference sequence).

This clone is a singleton in its sample. The chain carries TRBV5-6 and TRBJ2-5; D gene unclear. V was cut by 4 bases and J by 5 bases, with 12 bases left in between. The CDR3 has 13 residues. CDR1 is SGHDT, CDR2 YYEEEE, per germline. CDR3: CASSLGTPETQYF. Written as DNA, the CDR3 is TGTGCCAGCAGCCTGGGAACACCGGAGACCCAGTACTTC.

The CDR3, as DNA: TGTGCCAGCTCCCCGCGATTAGCTTACCAAGAGACCCAGTACTTC. Translating gives CASSPRLAYQETQYF. V usage is TRBV18 and J usage is TRBJ2-5; D not certain. There are 15 residues in the CDR3. CDR1 KGHSH and CDR2 LQKENI come from the germline V gene. V lost 6 bases and J 0 bases, leaving 14 bases between the germline ends.

This chain joins TRBV7-9 and TRBJ2-7; 8 bases are shared with TRBD1. This CDR3 comprises 14 residues. The germline gives CDR1 SEHNR, CDR2 FQNEAQ (reference sequence). The V and J ends lost 5 bases and 1 base, in that order; junction bases with no gene match: 4. Written as DNA, the CDR3 is TGTGCCAGCAGCACCGGACAGGGTTCCTACGAGCAGTACTTC. It encodes CASSTGQGSYEQYF.

The chain has TRBV30 and TRBJ1-1; TRBD1 might be the D (5 bases). Germline V lookup: CDR1 GTSNPN, CDR2 SVGIG (reference sequence). With 8 bases removed from V and 9 bases from J, the gap between germline ends came to 13 bases. The CDR3 extends over 10 amino acids. The CDR3 DNA follows: TGTGCCGAGGGTCGGGGGAAAGCTTTCTTT. Protein sequence: CAEGRGKAFF.

This chain joins TRBV4-2 and TRBJ1-2; TRBD1 agrees at 9 bases. Germline V lookup: CDR1 LGHNA, CDR2 YNFKEQ. The junction had 7 bases not matched to a gene; V was cut back by 1 base and J by 4 bases. This CDR3 is built from 16 residues. CDR3 protein: CASSQGRTGDGYGYTF. The CDR3, as DNA: TGTGCCAGCAGCCAAGGTAGGACAGGGGATGGCTATGGCTACACCTTC.

CDR3: CASSLGLGQETQYF. For the CDR3, the DNA is TGTGCCAGCAGCTTAGGGTTGGGGCAGGAGACCCAGTACTTC. V and J are TRBV11-2 and TRBJ2-5; D possibly corresponds to TRBD1 (5 bases). Germline V lookup: CDR1 SGHAT, CDR2 FQNNGV. Trimming removed 1 base at V and 5 bases at J, with 11 bases between. The CDR3 covers 14 residues.

The CDR3 protein is CSVESGQSGNTIYF. The CDR3 bases are TGCAGCGTGGAATCGGGACAGTCTGGAAACACCATATATTTT. The genes are TRBV29-1 and TRBJ1-3; TRBD1 matches at 7 bases. The CDR3 extends over 14 amino acids. The trim removed 6 bases at V and 1 base at J, leaving 6 bases unmatched. The germline V gene has CDR1 SQVTM and CDR2 ANQGSEA.

This chain uses TRBV30 with TRBJ1-3; a possible D gene is TRBD1 (6 bases). V lost 4 bases and J lost 4, with 8 bases in between. There are 12 residues in the CDR3. Germline lookup yields CDR1 GTSNPN and CDR2 SVGIG (reference sequence). This chain's CDR3 is CAWTGDGNTIYF. CDR3 bases: TGTGCCTGGACAGGGGACGGAAACACCATATATTTT.

The V and J genes are TRBV27 and TRBJ1-5; a possible D gene is TRBD1 (5 bases). Between the trimmed V and J ends, which lost 6 bases and 0 bases, there was a span of 9 bases. This CDR3 is 14 amino acids long. Germline V gene sequence: CDR1 MNHEY, CDR2 SMNVEV (reference sequence). CDR3 in DNA: TGTGCCAGCAGGCCAGGGAATAGCAATCAGCCCCAGCATTTT. It is translated as CASRPGNSNQPQHF.

A note on this clone: One junction end disagrees with the germline gene, perhaps due to a read error. This chain links TRBV5-4 with TRBJ2-1, with TRBD2 as a possible D gene (7 bases). CDR1 SGHNT and CDR2 YYREEE come from the germline V gene (reference sequence). This CDR3 has 15 amino acids. The CDR3 sequence is CTSSLDRGGSDEQFF. The CDR3 bases are TGTACCAGCAGCTTGGATAGGGGGGGCTCAGATGAGCAGTTCTTC.

The chain is built from TRBV4-2 and TRBJ2-6, with 9 bases identical to TRBD1. The trim removed 0 bases at V and 0 bases at J, leaving 6 bases unmatched. CDR1 LGHNA and CDR2 YNFKEQ come from the germline V gene. This CDR3 region has 19 residues. CDR3 nucleotides: TGTGCCAGCAGCCAAGACGGTGACAGGGGGTACTCTGGGGCCAACGTCCTGACTTTC. Translating gives CASSQDGDRGYSGANVLTF.

The chain has TRBV11-2 and TRBJ1-2, with TRBD1 matching over 7 bases. Germline lookup yields CDR1 SGHAT and CDR2 FQNNGV. V dropped 4 bases and J dropped 2; count of bases not matched to a gene: 7. This CDR3 is 15 amino acids long. The CDR3 protein is CASSSGQFTNYGYTF. The DNA for the CDR3 is TGTGCCAGCAGCTCGGGACAGTTTACAAACTATGGCTACACCTTC.

The genes are TRBV11-2 and TRBJ2-7; 7 bases fit TRBD1. The CDR3 contains 16 residues. The junction had 10 bases not matched to a gene; V was cut back by 1 base and J by 4 bases. Looked up from germline, CDR1 is SGHAT and CDR2 is FQNNGV. Here the CDR3 reads CASSLVYRGKGYEQYF. CDR3 nucleotides: TGTGCCAGCAGCTTAGTTTACAGGGGTAAGGGGTACGAGCAGTACTTC.

The genes are TRBV5-1 and TRBJ1-2; 7 nucleotides align to TRBD1. After removal of 4 bases from V and 8 bases from J, the junction contained 8 bases not matched to a gene. The CDR3 runs 13 residues. CDR1 is SGHRS, CDR2 YFSETQ, per germline. The CDR3 here is CASSPQTGVGYTF. The CDR3 bases are TGCGCCAGCAGCCCGCAAACAGGGGTCGGCTACACCTTC.

The chain is built from TRBV7-8 and TRBJ1-5; D remains ambiguous. Trimming took 1 base from V and 1 from J, leaving 14 bases between them. Germline lookup yields CDR1 SGHVS and CDR2 FQNEAQ. The CDR3 length is 17 residues. The CDR3 is CASSLVVQAWSNQPQHF. CDR3 nucleotide sequence: TGTGCCAGCAGCTTAGTCGTCCAAGCTTGGAGCAATCAGCCCCAGCATTTT.

The V and J genes are TRBV7-9 and TRBJ1-1; D remains ambiguous. V gave up 4 bases and J gave up 4 bases, with 10 bases separating them. Germline values: CDR1 SEHNR, CDR2 FQNEAQ (reference sequence). The CDR3 extends over 13 amino acids. CDR3 sequence: CASSSPGLTEAFF. DNA for the CDR3: TGTGCCAGCAGCTCTCCAGGCCTCACTGAAGCTTTCTTT. Variable domain in full (rest from reference TRBV7-9 and TRBJ1-1): DTGVSQNPRHKITKRGQNVTFRCDPISEHNRLYWYRQTLGQGPEFLTYFQNEAQLEKSRLLSDRFSAERPKGSFSTLEIQRTEQGDSAMYLCASSSPGLTEAFFGQGTRLTVV.

J is TRBJ2-2 and V is TRBV29-1, with a tentative D call TRBD1 (5 bases). Germline V gives CDR1 SQVTM, CDR2 ANQGSEA. CDR3 size: 13 residues. V lost 3 bases and J lost 1, with 6 bases in between. CDR3 coding DNA: TGCAGCGTTGATGGACAGAACACCGGGGAGCTGTTTTTT. Amino acids: CSVDGQNTGELFF.

This rearrangement joins TRBV27 to TRBJ2-1, with 9 bases lining up with TRBD1. The CDR3 extends over 18 amino acids. After removal of 6 bases from V and 2 bases from J, the junction contained 14 bases not matched to a gene. The germline V gene encodes CDR1 MNHEY and CDR2 SMNVEV (reference sequence). The CDR3 reads CASSKGVPGQGAYNEQFF. The CDR3 DNA sequence: TGTGCCAGCAGCAAAGGAGTACCGGGACAGGGAGCCTACAATGAGCAGTTCTTC.